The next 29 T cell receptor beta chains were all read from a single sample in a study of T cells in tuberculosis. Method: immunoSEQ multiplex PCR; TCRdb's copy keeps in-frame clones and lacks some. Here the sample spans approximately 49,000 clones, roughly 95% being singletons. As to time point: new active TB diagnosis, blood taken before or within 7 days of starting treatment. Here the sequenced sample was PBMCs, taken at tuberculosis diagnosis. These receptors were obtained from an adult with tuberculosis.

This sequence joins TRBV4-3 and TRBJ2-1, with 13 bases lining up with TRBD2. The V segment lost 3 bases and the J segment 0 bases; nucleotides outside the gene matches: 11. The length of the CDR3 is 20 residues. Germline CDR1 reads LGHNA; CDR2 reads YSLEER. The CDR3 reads CASSHPRLAGGPSSYNEQFF. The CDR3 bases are TGCGCCAGCAGCCACCCAAGACTAGCGGGAGGACCAAGCTCCTACAATGAGCAGTTCTTC.

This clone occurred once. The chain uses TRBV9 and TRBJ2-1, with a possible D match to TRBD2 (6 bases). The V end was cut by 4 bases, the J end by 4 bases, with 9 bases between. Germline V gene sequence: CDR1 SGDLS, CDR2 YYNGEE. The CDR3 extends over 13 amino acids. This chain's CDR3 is CASSFGTYNEQFF. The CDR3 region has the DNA TGTGCCAGCAGCTTCGGGACTTACAATGAGCAGTTCTTC.

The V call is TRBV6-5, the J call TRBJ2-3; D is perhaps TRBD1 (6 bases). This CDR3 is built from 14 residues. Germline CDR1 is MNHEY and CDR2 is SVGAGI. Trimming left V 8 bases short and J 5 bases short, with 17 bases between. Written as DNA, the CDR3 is TGTGCCAGCTTTAGGGGGAGAGAGGGAGATACGCAGTATTTT. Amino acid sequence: CASFRGREGDTQYF.

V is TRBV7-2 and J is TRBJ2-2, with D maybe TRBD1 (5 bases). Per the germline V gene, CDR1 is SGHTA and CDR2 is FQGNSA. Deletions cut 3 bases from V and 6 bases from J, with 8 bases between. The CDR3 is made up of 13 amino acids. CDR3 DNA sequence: TGTGCCAGCAGCTTGGGGCTACCCGGGGAGCTGTTTTTT. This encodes CASSLGLPGELFF.

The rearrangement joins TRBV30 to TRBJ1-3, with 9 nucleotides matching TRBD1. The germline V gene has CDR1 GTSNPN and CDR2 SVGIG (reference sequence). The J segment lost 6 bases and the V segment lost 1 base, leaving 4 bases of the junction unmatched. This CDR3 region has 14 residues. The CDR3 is CAWSAGTGTNTIYF. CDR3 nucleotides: TGTGCCTGGAGTGCCGGGACAGGGACAAACACCATATATTTT.

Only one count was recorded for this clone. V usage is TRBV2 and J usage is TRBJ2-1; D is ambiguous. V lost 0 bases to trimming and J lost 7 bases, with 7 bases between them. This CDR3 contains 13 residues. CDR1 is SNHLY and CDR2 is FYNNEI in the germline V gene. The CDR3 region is CASSEANWNEQFF. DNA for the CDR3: TGTGCCAGCAGTGAAGCGAACTGGAATGAGCAGTTCTTC.

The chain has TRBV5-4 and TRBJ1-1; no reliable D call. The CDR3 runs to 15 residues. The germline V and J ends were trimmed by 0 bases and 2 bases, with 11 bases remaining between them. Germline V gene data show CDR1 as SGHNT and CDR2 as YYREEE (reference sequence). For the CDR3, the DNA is TGTGCCAGCAGCTTGGGGTCCGCGGGTAACACTGAAGCTTTCTTT. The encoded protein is CASSLGSAGNTEAFF.

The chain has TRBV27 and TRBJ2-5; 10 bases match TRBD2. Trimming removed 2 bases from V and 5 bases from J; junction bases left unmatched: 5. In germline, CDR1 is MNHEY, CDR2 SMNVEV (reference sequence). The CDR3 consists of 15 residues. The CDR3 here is CASSLGLAGVETQYF. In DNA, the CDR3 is TGTGCCAGCAGTTTAGGGCTAGCGGGAGTGGAGACCCAGTACTTC.

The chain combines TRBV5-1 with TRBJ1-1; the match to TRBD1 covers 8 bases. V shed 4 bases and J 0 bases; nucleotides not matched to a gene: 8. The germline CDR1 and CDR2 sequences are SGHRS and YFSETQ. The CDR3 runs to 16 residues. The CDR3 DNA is TGCGCCAGCAGCAGGACAGGGTCCTTCATGAACACTGAAGCTTTCTTT. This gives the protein CASSRTGSFMNTEAFF.

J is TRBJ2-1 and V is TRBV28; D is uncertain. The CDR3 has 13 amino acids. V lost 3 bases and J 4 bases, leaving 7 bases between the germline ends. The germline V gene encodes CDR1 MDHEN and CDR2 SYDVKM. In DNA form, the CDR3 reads TGTGCCAGCAGTTTGAGAGAGTACAATGAGCAGTTCTTC. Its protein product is CASSLREYNEQFF.

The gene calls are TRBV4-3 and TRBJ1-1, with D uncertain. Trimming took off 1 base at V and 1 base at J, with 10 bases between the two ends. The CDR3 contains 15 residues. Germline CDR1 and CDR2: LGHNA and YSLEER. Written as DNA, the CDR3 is TGCGCCAGCAGCCAAGCGAGGGCCTCGAACACTGAAGCTTTCTTT. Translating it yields CASSQARASNTEAFF.

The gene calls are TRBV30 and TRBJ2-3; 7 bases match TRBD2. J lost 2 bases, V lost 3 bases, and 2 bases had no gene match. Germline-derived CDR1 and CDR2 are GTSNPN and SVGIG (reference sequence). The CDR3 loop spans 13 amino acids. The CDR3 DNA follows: TGTGCCTGGAGCCTAGCGGCCACAGATACGCAGTATTTT. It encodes CAWSLAATDTQYF. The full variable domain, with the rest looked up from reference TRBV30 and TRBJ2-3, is SQTIHQWPATLVQPVGSPLSLECTVEGTSNPNLYWYRQAAGRGLQLLFYSVGIGQISSEVPQNLSASRPQDRQFILSSKKLLLSDSGFYLCAWSLAATDTQYFGPGTRLTVL.

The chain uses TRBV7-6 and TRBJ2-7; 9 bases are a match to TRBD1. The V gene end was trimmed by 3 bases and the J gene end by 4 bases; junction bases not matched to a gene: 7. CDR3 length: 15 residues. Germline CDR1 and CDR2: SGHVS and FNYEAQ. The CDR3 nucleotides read TGTGCCAGCAGCTTGGGGACAGGGAGGGCTTACGAGCAGTACTTC. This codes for CASSLGTGRAYEQYF.

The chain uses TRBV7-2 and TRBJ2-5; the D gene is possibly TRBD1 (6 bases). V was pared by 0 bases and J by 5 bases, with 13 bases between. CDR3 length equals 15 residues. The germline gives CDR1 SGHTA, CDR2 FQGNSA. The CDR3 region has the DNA TGTGCCAGCAGCTTAGCGTCGGACAGAGGGGAGACCCAGTACTTC. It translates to CASSLASDRGETQYF.

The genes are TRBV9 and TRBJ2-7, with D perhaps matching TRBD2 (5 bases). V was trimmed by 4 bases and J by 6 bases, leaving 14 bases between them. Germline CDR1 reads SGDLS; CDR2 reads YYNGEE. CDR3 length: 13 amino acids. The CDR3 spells CASSPRTGSEQYF. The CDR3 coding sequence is TGTGCCAGCAGCCCCCGGACGGGGAGCGAGCAGTACTTC.

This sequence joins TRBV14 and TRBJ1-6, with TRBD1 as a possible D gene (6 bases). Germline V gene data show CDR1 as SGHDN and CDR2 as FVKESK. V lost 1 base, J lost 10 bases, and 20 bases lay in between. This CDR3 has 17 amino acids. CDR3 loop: CASSQGYRERVRSPLHF. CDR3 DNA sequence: TGTGCCAGCAGCCAAGGCTACAGGGAGAGGGTACGGTCACCCCTCCACTTT.

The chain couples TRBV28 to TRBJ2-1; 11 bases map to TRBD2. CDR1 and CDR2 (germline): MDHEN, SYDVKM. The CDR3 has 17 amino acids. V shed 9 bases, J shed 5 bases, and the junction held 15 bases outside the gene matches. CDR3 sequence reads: CARGLAGGLEPNNEQFF. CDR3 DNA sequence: TGTGCCAGAGGACTAGCGGGTGGCTTAGAACCCAACAATGAGCAGTTCTTC.

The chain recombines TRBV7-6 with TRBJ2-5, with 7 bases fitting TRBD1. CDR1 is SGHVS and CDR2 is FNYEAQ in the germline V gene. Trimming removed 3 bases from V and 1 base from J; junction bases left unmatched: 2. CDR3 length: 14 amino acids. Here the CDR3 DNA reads TGTGCCAGCAGCTTCCGGGACAGCCAAGAGACCCAGTACTTC. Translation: CASSFRDSQETQYF.

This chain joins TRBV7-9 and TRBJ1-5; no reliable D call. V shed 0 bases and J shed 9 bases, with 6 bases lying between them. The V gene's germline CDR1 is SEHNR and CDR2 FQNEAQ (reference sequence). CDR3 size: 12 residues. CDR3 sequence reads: CASSLARGPQHF. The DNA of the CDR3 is TGTGCCAGCAGCTTAGCCCGAGGGCCCCAGCATTTT.

CDR3 in amino acids: CASSQVGGWTEAFF. DNA for the CDR3: TGCGCCAGCAGCCAAGTTGGGGGGTGGACTGAAGCTTTCTTT. The chain has TRBV4-3 and TRBJ1-1, with D possibly TRBD1 on 5 matching bases. This CDR3 contains 14 residues. CDR1 is LGHNA, CDR2 YSLEER, per germline. V lost 1 base to trimming and J lost 5 bases, with 11 bases between them.

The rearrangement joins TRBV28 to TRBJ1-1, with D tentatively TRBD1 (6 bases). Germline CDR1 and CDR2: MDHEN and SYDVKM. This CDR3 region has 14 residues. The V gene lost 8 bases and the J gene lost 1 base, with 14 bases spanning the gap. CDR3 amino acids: CASESGTPNTEAFF. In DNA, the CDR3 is TGTGCCAGCGAATCCGGGACACCGAACACTGAAGCTTTCTTT.

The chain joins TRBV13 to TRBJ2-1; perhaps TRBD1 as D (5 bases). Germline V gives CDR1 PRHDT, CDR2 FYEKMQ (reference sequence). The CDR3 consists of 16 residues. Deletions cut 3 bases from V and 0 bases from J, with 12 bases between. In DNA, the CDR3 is TGTGCCAGCAGCTTCGACCGACAGAGCTCCTACAATGAGCAGTTCTTC. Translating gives CASSFDRQSSYNEQFF. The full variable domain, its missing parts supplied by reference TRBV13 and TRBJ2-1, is AAGVIQSPRHLIKEKRETATLKCYPIPRHDTVYWYQQGPGQDPQFLISFYEKMQSDKGSIPDRFSAQQFSDYHSELNMSSLELGDSALYFCASSFDRQSSYNEQFFGPGTRLTVL.

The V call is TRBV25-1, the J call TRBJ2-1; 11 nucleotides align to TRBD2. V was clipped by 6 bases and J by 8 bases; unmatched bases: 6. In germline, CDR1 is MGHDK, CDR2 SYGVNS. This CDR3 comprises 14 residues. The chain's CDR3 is CASSLAGGADEQFF. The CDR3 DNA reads TGTGCCAGCAGCTTAGCGGGAGGGGCTGATGAGCAGTTCTTC.

As DNA, the CDR3 is TGTGCCAGCAGTTCGACAGGGAACACTGAAGCTTTCTTT. Its translation is CASSSTGNTEAFF. The chain employs TRBV28 and TRBJ1-1; maybe TRBD1 (6 bases). The CDR3 has 13 residues. Germline V gene data show CDR1 as MDHEN and CDR2 as SYDVKM. Trimming took 4 bases from V and 1 from J, leaving 7 bases between them.

The CDR3 loop reads CASSLVHPGGGYTF. The CDR3 DNA follows: TGTGCCAGCAGCCTGGTCCATCCGGGGGGCGGCTACACCTTC. The chain is built from TRBV7-9 and TRBJ1-2; perhaps TRBD1 as D (6 bases). The CDR3 loop spans 14 amino acids. Trimming pared 5 bases from V and 8 bases from J, leaving 18 bases between. The germline V gene has CDR1 SEHNR and CDR2 FQNEAQ (reference sequence). Using reference TRBV7-9 and TRBJ1-2 for the parts outside the CDR3, the full variable domain is DTGVSQNPRHKITKRGQNVTFRCDPISEHNRLYWYRQTLGQGPEFLTYFQNEAQLEKSRLLSDRFSAERPKGSFSTLEIQRTEQGDSAMYLCASSLVHPGGGYTFGSGTRLTVV.

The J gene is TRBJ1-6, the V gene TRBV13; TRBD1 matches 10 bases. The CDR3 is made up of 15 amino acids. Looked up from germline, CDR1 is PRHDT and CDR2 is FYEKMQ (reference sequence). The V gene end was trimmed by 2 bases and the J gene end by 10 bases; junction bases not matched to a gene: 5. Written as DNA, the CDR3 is TGTGCCAGCAGCTTAAGGACAGGGGGTGAGTCACCCCTCCACTTT. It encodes CASSLRTGGESPLHF.

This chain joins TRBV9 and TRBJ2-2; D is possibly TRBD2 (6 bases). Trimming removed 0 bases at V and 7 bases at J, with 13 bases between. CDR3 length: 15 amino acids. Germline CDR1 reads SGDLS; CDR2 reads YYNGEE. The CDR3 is CASSVASGANGELFF. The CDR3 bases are TGTGCCAGCAGCGTAGCGTCGGGAGCGAACGGGGAGCTGTTTTTT.

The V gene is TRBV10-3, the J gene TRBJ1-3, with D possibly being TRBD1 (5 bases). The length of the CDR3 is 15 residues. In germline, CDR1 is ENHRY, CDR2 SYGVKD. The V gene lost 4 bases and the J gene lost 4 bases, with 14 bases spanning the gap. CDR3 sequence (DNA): TGTGCCATCAGTGGTCGAAAAGGGGTGGGAAACACCATATATTTT. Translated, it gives CAISGRKGVGNTIYF.

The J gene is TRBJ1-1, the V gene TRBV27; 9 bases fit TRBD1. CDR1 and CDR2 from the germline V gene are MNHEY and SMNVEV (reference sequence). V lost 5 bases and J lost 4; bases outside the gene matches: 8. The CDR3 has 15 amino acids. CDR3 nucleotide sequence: TGTGCCAGCAGTCCGTACAGGGGGCCGGTCACTGAAGCTTTCTTT. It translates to CASSPYRGPVTEAFF.